The 12 T cell receptor beta chains reported below all come from one sample, sequenced in a study of blood T cells in healthy people across ages. Next came a second PCR, run for about 6 to 12 cycles, which used a sample-barcoded 5' primer along with a J-beta primer mix. TCRdb used MiXCR to reprocess the 5' RACE reads, holding one entry per CDR3 protein. This sample has over 1,500,000 distinct CDR3 sequences, with around 42% found just once. The sequenced sample consisted of blood. The receptors derive from a human donor in good health.

The chain employs TRBV12-3 or TRBV12-4 and TRBJ2-2; 8 bases line up with TRBD2. This CDR3 is built from 15 residues. With 3 bases clipped from V and 7 bases from J, the junction kept 7 bases outside the gene matches. CDR3 region: CASSFSGGEYGELFF. In DNA, the CDR3 is TGTGCCAGCAGTTTTTCGGGGGGGGAGTACGGGGAGCTGTTTTTT.

This chain connects TRBV5-1 to TRBJ2-3, with D perhaps TRBD1 (6 bases). The CDR3 runs to 17 residues. Trimming took off 4 bases at V and 2 bases at J, with 20 bases between the two ends. Germline values: CDR1 SGHRS, CDR2 YFSETQ. The CDR3 here is CASSVRRTASFTDTQYF. The CDR3 nucleotides are TGCGCCAGCAGCGTACGGAGGACAGCTAGTTTCACAGATACGCAGTATTTT.

The chain carries TRBV5-1 and TRBJ1-6; 7 nucleotides match TRBD1. Germline CDR1 reads SGHRS; CDR2 reads YFSETQ. The length of the CDR3 is 15 residues. J gave up 9 bases and V 4 bases, and 10 bases lay outside the gene matches. The CDR3 spells CASSPGTEMASPLHF. The CDR3 nucleotides are TGCGCCAGCAGCCCCGGGACAGAGATGGCTTCACCCCTCCACTTT.

The rearrangement links TRBV7-8 to TRBJ2-3, with 9 positions matching TRBD2. The CDR3 loop spans 15 amino acids. V dropped 4 bases and J dropped 8; count of bases not matched to a gene: 10. The germline gives CDR1 SGHVS, CDR2 FQNEAQ. Here the CDR3 DNA reads TGTGCCAGCAGCTCGCGGGGGGGCCCGCTTGCTACGCAGTATTTT. Amino acids: CASSSRGGPLATQYF.

This clonotype came up many times. V is TRBV7-2 and J is TRBJ1-2; 7 nucleotides agree with TRBD1. Trimming took 1 base from V and 8 from J; bases not matched to a gene: 1. This CDR3 region has 12 residues. Germline V CDR1 and CDR2: SGHTA, FQGNSA. The CDR3: CASSLVGGGYTF. For the CDR3, the DNA is TGTGCCAGCAGCTTAGTAGGGGGCGGCTACACCTTC. Based on the CDR3 plus reference TRBV7-2 and TRBJ1-2, the full variable domain is GAGVSQSPSNKVTEKGKDVELRCDPISGHTALYWYRQSLGQGLEFLIYFQGNSAPDKSGLPSDRFSAERTGGSVSTLTIQRTQQEDSAVYLCASSLVGGGYTFGSGTRLTVV.

The chain joins TRBV6-5 to TRBJ1-2; 8 positions agree with TRBD1. This CDR3 is built from 16 residues. V lost 2 bases, J lost 0 bases, and 5 bases stayed unmatched. Germline V gene lookup returns CDR1 MNHEY and CDR2 SVGAGI. The DNA for the CDR3 is TGTGCCAGCAGTTACACCGGACAGGGACCTAACTATGGCTACACCTTC. This codes for CASSYTGQGPNYGYTF.

This clonotype has a handful of counts. A far larger clone lies a single base away; this is likely a read error. The CDR3 loop reads CASRFSDTQYF. CDR3 nucleotide sequence: TGTGCCAGCAGGTTTTCAGATACGCAGTATTTT. The J gene is TRBJ2-3, the V gene TRBV12-3 or TRBV12-4; D call uncertain. With 6 bases removed from V and 4 bases from J, the gap between germline ends came to 5 bases. The CDR3 has 11 amino acids.

The CDR3 nucleotides are TGTGCCATGGGGGGGCTAAGGTCACCCCTCCACTTT. Residues: CAMGGLRSPLHF. V and J are TRBV13 and TRBJ1-6; TRBD1 might be the D (6 bases). The ends were cut back, 10 bases at V and 10 bases at J, with 14 bases in the middle. The CDR3 runs to 12 residues. Per germline, CDR1 PRHDT and CDR2 FYEKMQ (reference sequence).

This clonotype was observed a few times. The gene calls are TRBV7-6 and TRBJ2-7; possible D gene TRBD1, 7 bases. V was cut by 1 base and J by 2 bases, with 21 bases left in between. Germline V CDR1 and CDR2: SGHVS, FNYEAQ. This CDR3 spans 18 amino acids. DNA for the CDR3: TGTGCCAGCAGCTTAGAGGCGACAGGGAGGTCGCGGACCTACGAGCAGTACTTC. It encodes CASSLEATGRSRTYEQYF. The full variable domain, with the rest looked up from reference TRBV7-6 and TRBJ2-7, is GAGVSQSPRYKVTKRGQDVALRCDPISGHVSLYWYRQALGQGPEFLTYFNYEAQQDKSGLPNDRFSAERPEGSISTLTIQRTEQRDSAMYRCASSLEATGRSRTYEQYFGPGTRLTVT.

The rearrangement links TRBV20-1 to TRBJ1-2; no definite D call. This CDR3 is built from 14 residues. The V end lost 1 base, the J end lost 0 bases, and 9 bases lay between the germline ends. Germline CDR1 is DFQATT and CDR2 is SNEGSKA (reference sequence). The CDR3 nucleotides read TGCAGTGCTAGAGGATTTCAAGCTAACTATGGCTACACCTTC. Residues: CSARGFQANYGYTF.

The chain uses TRBV12-3 or TRBV12-4 and TRBJ2-2; the D is unclear. Trimming left V 4 bases short and J 7 bases short, with 19 bases between. This CDR3 has 16 amino acids. CDR3 residues: CASSSRSGPKSGELFF. In DNA form, the CDR3 reads TGTGCCAGCAGTTCCCGCTCCGGCCCTAAAAGCGGGGAGCTGTTTTTT.

The chain links TRBV7-2 to TRBJ2-7, with TRBD2 as a possible D gene (6 bases). The CDR3 length is 13 residues. Trimming removed 2 bases from V and 6 bases from J, with 11 bases in between. The germline CDR1 and CDR2 sequences are SGHTA and FQGNSA. CDR3 loop: CASSLYQGLEQYF. The CDR3 DNA follows: TGTGCCAGCAGCTTATATCAGGGACTCGAGCAGTACTTC.